This T cell receptor beta chain was captured by sequencing in a study of immune evolution from preneoplasia to lung adenocarcinoma. CDR1 and CDR2 from the germline V gene are LNHDA and SQIVND (reference sequence). The V segment lost 5 bases and the J segment 0 bases; nucleotides outside the gene matches: 3. CDR3 length: 15 residues. A word on this clone: Antigen unknown.

Assay used: immunoSEQ multiplex PCR; TCRdb lists only in-frame clones, some missing. The sample records 9,500 to 10,000 clones, 60% to 80% being singletons. Findings of the study overall: Top clone share appeared to fall from AAH through AIS, MIA, adenocarcinoma. Later-stage lesions appeared to have more T cells, more diversity, less clonality.

The chain carries TRBV19 and TRBJ1-3; TRBD1 aligns across 8 bases. The source material was FFPE lung adenocarcinoma in situ tissue. The origin of this receptor is a person of 80 years or more with lung adenocarcinoma. DNA for the CDR3: TGTGCCAGTAGTGAAACAGGGGGCTCTGGAAACACCATATATTTT. This gives the protein CASSETGGSGNTIYF.